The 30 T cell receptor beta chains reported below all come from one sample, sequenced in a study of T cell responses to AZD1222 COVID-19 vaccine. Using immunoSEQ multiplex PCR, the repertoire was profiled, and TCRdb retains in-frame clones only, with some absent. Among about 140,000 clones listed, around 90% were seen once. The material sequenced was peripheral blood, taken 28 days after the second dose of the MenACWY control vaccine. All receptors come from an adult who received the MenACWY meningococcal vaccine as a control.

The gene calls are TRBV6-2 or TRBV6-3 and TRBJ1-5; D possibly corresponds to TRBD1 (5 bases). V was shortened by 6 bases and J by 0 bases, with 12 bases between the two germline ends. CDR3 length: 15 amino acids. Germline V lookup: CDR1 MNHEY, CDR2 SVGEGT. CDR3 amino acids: CASSRDLHSNQPQHF. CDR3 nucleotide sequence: TGTGCCAGCAGCCGGGACTTACATAGCAATCAGCCCCAGCATTTT.

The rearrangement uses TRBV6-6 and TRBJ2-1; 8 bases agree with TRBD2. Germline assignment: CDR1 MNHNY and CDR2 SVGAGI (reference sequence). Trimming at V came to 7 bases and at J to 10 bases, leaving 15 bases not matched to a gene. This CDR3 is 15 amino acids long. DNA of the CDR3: TGTGCCAGCAAAGGGGGTAGCGGGGTTTCGGGCGAGCAGTTCTTC. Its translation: CASKGGSGVSGEQFF.

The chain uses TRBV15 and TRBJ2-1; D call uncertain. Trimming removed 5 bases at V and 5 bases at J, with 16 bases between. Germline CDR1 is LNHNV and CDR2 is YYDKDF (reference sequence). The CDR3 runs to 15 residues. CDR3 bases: TGTGCCACCAGCCCCCAGTTGGACGAGAACAATGAGCAGTTCTTC. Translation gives CATSPQLDENNEQFF.

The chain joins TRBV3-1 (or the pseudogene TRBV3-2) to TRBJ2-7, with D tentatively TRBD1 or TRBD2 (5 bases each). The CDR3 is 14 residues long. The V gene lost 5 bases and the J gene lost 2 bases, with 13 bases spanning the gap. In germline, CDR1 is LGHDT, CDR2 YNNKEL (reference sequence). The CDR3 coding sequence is TGTGCCAGCAGCTTGGGGGACGGAGCCTACGAGCAGTACTTC. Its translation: CASSLGDGAYEQYF.

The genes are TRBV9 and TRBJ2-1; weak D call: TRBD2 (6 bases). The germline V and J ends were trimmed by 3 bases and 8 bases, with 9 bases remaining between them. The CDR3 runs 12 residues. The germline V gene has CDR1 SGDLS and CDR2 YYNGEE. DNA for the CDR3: TGTGCCAGCAGCGCTAGCGCAGATGAGCAGTTCTTC. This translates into CASSASADEQFF.

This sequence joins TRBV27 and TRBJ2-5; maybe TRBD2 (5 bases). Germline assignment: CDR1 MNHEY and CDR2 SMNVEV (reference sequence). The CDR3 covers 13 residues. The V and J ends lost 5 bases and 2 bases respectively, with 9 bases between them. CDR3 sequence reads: CASSILDQETQYF. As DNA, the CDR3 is TGTGCCAGCAGTATACTAGATCAAGAGACCCAGTACTTC.

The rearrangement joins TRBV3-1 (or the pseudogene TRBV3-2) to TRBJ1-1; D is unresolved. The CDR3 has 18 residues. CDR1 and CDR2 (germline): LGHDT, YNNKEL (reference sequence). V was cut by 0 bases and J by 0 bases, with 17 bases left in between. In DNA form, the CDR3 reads TGTGCCAGCAGCCAAGAAATTTTACGGGGAGAGGTGAACACTGAAGCTTTCTTT. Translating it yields CASSQEILRGEVNTEAFF.

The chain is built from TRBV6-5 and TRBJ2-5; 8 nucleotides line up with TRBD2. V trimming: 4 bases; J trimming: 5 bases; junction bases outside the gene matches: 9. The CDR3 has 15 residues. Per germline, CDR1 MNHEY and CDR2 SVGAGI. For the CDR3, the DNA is TGTGCCAGCAGTTTTCGAGCGGGAGTAGCGGAGACCCAGTACTTC. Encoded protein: CASSFRAGVAETQYF.

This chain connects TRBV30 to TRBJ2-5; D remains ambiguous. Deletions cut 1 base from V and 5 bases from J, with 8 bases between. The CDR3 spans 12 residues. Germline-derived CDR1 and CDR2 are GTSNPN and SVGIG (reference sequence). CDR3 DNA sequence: TGTGCCTGGAGTGAGAAAAGGGAGACCCAGTACTTC. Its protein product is CAWSEKRETQYF.

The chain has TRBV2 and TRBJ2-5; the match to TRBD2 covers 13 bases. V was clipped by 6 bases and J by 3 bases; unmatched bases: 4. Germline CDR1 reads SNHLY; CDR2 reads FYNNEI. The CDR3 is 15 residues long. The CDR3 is CASSGLAGAKETQYF. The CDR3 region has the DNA TGTGCCAGCAGCGGACTAGCGGGGGCTAAAGAGACCCAGTACTTC.

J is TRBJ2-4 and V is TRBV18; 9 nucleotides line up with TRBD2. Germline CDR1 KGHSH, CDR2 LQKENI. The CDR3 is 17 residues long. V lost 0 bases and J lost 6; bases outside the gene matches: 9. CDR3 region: CASSPPRDLAGLNIQYF. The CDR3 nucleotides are TGTGCCAGCTCACCACCCAGAGATCTAGCGGGGCTAAACATTCAGTACTTC. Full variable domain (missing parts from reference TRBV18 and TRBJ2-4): NAGVMQNPRHLVRRRGQEARLRCSPMKGHSHVYWYRQLPEEGLKFMVYLQKENIIDESGMPKERFSAEFPKEGPSILRIQQVVRGDSAAYFCASSPPRDLAGLNIQYFGAGTRLSVL.

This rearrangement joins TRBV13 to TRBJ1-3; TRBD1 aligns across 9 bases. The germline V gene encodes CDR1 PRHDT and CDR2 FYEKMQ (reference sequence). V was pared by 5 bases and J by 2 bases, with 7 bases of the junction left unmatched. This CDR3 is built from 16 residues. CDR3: CASSAFRQGAGNTIYF. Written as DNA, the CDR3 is TGTGCCAGCAGCGCCTTTAGACAGGGGGCTGGAAACACCATATATTTT.

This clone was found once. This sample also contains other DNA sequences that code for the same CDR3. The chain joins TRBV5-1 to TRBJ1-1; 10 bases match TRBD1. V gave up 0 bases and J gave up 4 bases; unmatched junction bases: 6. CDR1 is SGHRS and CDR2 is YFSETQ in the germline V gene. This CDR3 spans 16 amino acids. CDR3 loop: CASSLALRTGGTEAFF. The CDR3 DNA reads TGCGCCAGCAGCTTGGCCTTAAGGACAGGGGGCACTGAAGCTTTCTTT.

In DNA, the CDR3 is TGTGCCAGCTCACCAGGCCAGGGAAATGAAAAACTGTTTTTT. Protein sequence: CASSPGQGNEKLFF. The chain employs TRBV18 and TRBJ1-4; tentative D call: TRBD1 (5 bases). V lost 2 bases and J lost 5, with 9 bases in between. In germline, CDR1 is KGHSH, CDR2 LQKENI. This CDR3 region has 14 residues.

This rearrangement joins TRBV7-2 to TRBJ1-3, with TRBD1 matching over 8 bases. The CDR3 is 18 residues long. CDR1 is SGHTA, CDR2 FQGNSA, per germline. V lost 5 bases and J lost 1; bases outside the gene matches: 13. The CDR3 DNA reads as TGTGCCAGCAGCCTAGGACAGGGAGGGATCTCGTCTGGAAACACCATATATTTT. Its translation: CASSLGQGGISSGNTIYF. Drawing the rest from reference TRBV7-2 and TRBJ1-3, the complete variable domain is GAGVSQSPSNKVTEKGKDVELRCDPISGHTALYWYRQSLGQGLEFLIYFQGNSAPDKSGLPSDRFSAERTGGSVSTLTIQRTQQEDSAVYLCASSLGQGGISSGNTIYFGEGSWLTVV.

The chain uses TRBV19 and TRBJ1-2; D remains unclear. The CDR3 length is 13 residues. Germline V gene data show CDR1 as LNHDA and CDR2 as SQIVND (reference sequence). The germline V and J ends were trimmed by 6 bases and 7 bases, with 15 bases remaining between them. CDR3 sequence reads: CASRPLDGVGYTF. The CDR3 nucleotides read TGTGCCAGTAGACCACTCGACGGGGTTGGCTACACCTTC.

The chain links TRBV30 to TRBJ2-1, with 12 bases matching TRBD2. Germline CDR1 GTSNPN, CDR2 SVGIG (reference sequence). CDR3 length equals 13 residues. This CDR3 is CASSRLAGVEQFF. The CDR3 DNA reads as TGTGCTTCAAGCAGACTAGCGGGAGTTGAGCAGTTCTTC.

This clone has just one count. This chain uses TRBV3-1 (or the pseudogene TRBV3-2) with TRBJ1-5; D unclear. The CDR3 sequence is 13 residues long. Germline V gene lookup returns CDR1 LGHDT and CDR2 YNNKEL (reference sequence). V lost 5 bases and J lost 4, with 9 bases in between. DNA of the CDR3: TGTGCCAGCAGCGCGGCCACTAATCAGCCCCAGCATTTT. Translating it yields CASSAATNQPQHF.

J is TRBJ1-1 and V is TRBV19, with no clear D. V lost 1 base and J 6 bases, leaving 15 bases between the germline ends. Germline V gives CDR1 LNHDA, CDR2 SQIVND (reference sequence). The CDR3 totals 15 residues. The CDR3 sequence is CASSIVWQFGAEAFF. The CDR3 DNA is TGTGCCAGTAGTATAGTTTGGCAGTTTGGGGCTGAAGCTTTCTTT.

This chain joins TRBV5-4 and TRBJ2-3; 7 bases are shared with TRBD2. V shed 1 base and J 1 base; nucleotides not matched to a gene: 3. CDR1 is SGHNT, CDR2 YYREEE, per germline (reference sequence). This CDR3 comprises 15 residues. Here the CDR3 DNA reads TGTGCCAGCAGCTTGATCCTAGCGGGCACAGATACGCAGTATTTT. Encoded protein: CASSLILAGTDTQYF.

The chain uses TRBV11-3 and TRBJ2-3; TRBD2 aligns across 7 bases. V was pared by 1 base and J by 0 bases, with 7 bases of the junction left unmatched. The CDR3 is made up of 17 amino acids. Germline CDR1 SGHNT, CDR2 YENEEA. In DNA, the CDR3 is TGTGCCAGCAGCTTAGTGGCGGGAGCGGGGAGCACAGATACGCAGTATTTT. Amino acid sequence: CASSLVAGAGSTDTQYF.

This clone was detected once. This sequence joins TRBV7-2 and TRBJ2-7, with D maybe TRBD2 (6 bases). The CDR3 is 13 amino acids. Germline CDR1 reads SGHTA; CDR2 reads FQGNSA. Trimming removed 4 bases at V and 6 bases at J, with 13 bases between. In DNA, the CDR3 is TGTGCCAGCAGCTCTCACCCCGGGGGCGAGCAGTACTTC. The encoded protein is CASSSHPGGEQYF. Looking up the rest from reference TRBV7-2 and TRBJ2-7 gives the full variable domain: GAGVSQSPSNKVTEKGKDVELRCDPISGHTALYWYRQSLGQGLEFLIYFQGNSAPDKSGLPSDRFSAERTGGSVSTLTIQRTQQEDSAVYLCASSSHPGGEQYFGPGTRLTVT.

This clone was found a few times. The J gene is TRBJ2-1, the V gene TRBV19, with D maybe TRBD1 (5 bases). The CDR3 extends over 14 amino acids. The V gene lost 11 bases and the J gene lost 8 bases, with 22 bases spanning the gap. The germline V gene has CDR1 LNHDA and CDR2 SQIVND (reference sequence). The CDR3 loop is CAVGQRQTVHEQFF. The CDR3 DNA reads TGTGCCGTGGGGCAGAGACAAACCGTGCATGAGCAGTTCTTC.

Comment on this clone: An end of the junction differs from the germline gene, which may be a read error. The CDR3 loop is CAWSVSWGANF. The CDR3 DNA is TGTGCCTGGAGTGTGAGTTGGGGGGCGAACTTT. The chain combines TRBV30 with TRBJ1-1; the D gene is possibly TRBD1 (6 bases). The CDR3 loop spans 11 amino acids. In germline, CDR1 is GTSNPN, CDR2 SVGIG (reference sequence).

The CDR3 sequence: CASSKRLAGGNEQFF. The CDR3 DNA is TGTGCCAGCAGTAAAAGACTAGCGGGAGGTAATGAGCAGTTCTTC. The chain has TRBV28 and TRBJ2-1, with 13 bases aligning to TRBD2. The CDR3 spans 15 residues. V shed 5 bases, J shed 7 bases, and the junction held 5 bases outside the gene matches. CDR1 and CDR2 from the germline V gene are MDHEN and SYDVKM.

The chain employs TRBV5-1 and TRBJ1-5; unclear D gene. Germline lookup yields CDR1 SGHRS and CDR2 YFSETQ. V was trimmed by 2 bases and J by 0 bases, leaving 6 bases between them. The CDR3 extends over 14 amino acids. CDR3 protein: CASSFDGSNQPQHF. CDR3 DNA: TGCGCCAGCAGCTTCGACGGTAGCAATCAGCCCCAGCATTTT.

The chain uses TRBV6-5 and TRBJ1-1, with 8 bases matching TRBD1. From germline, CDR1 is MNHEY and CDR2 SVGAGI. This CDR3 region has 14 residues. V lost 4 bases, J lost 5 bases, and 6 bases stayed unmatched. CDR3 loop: CASSWRQGRTEAFF. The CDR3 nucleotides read TGTGCCAGCAGTTGGCGACAGGGGAGGACTGAAGCTTTCTTT.

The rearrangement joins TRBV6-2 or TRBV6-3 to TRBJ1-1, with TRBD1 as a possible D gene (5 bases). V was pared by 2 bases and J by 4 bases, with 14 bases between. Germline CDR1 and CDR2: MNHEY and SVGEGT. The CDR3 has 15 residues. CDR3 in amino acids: CASSYRGGPGTEAFF. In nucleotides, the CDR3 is TGTGCCAGCAGTTACCGGGGCGGGCCGGGCACTGAAGCTTTCTTT.

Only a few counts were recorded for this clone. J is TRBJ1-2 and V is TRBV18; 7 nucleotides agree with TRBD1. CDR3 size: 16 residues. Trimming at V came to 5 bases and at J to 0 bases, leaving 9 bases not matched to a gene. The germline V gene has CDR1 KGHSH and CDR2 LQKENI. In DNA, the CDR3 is TGTGCCAGCTCAAGCCGACAGGGAGAAACTAACTATGGCTACACCTTC. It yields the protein CASSSRQGETNYGYTF.

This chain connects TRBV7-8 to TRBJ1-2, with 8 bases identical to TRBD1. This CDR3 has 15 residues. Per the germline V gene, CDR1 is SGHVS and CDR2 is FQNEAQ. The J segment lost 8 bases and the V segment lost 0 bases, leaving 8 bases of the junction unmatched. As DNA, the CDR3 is TGTGCCAGCAGCTTAGCGTGGCAGGGGGCGTCGGGCTACACCTTC. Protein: CASSLAWQGASGYTF. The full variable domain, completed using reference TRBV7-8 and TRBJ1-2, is GAGVSQSPRYKVAKRGQDVALRCDPISGHVSLFWYQQALGQGPEFLTYFQNEAQLDKSGLPSDRFFAERPEGSVSTLKIQRTQQEDSAVYLCASSLAWQGASGYTFGSGTRLTVV.